The clone carrying this T cell receptor (beta chain) turned up a few times. What it binds is not known. This entry comes from a study of response to subunit inactivated influenza vaccine. With 4 bases removed from V and 3 bases from J, the gap between germline ends came to 6 bases. This CDR3 is built from 12 residues. From germline, CDR1 is ENHRY and CDR2 SYGVKD. TCRdb re-called the RT-PCR reads with MiXCR, one entry per CDR3 protein. In the table there are fewer than 700,000 distinct CDR3 sequences, 10% to 15% of which are singletons. Whole-study results and caveats: Every seasonal influenza vaccination brings in few new T cells, the authors suggested.

The gene calls are TRBV10-3 and TRBJ1-1, with D hard to call. The source is a man between 50 and 59 years old who received an inactivated influenza vaccine. The material was PBMCs from blood, obtained 45 days after vaccination. The CDR3 region is CAISGQDTEAFF. The CDR3 bases are TGTGCCATCAGTGGACAAGACACTGAAGCTTTCTTT.